This T cell receptor beta chain was obtained from a study of blood T cell repertoires in COVID-19. Overall study: COVID-19 samples from acute and convalescent phases originated in the United States, Italy and Spain. Sample material is recorded as cDNA or gDNA derived from T cells, B-cell-depleted T cells, or PBMCs.

Germline V lookup: CDR1 MNHEY, CDR2 SMNVEV (reference sequence). Losses at the gene ends were 3 bases for V and 4 bases for J; bases not matched to a gene: 7. This CDR3 is 15 amino acids long. The authors' processing: Estimated nucleated cell counts came from reference gene primer amplification. The method was immunoSEQ multiplex PCR; TCRdb's version includes in-frame clones alone and lacks a portion of them. The V and J calls and the clone size are those of that table, but D and trimming were determined from the DNA. The profile covers 110,000 or so clones, with 85% to 90% appearing a single time and approximately 4.5% taken by the ten largest.

V and J are TRBV27 and TRBJ2-7; TRBD2 agrees at 9 bases. Specimen: peripheral blood. This TCR came from a woman between 45 and 60 years old with acute or convalescent COVID-19. The CDR3 DNA reads as TGTGCCAGCAGTTTCCTTAGCGGGAGCTCTTACGAGCAGTACTTC. As protein: CASSFLSGSSYEQYF.